This TCR beta chain was documented in a study of blood T cells in healthy people across ages. Overall study results and limits: Diversity estimates from one million T cells were considered underestimates. Bulk PBMC profiling left naive and antigen-experienced comparisons inconclusive.

Only a few counts were recorded for this clonotype. Its antigen is still unknown. A J-beta primer mix and a sample-barcoded 5' primer were used in a second PCR of roughly 7 to 12 cycles. Every individual sample yielded 2.5 million or more paired-end reads (each containing CDR3). TCRdb redid the calling of the 5' RACE reads with MiXCR, one entry per CDR3 protein. The sample holds approximately 880,000 distinct CDR3 sequences; about 48% are singletons and the top ten take 13%. CDR3 size: 15 residues. V was clipped by 0 bases and J by 7 bases, with 13 bases between them. Germline values: CDR1 MNHEY, CDR2 SVGAGI.

The genes are TRBV6-5 and TRBJ2-1, with a weak D call TRBD2 (5 bases). The material sequenced was blood. This sequence originates from a man aged 25-40 years in good health. CDR3 in DNA: TGTGCCAGCAGTTACTCACTAGTAGGTTTGAATGAGCAGTTCTTC. Protein: CASSYSLVGLNEQFF.